Included here is one TCR beta chain sequence, with context. It has no known antigen specificity. The sample holds no much larger clone one base away, and base qualities are not on file. TCR beta libraries were generated from genomic DNA with the immunoSEQ kit, following the manufacturer's recommendations. To prepare the libraries, a first multiplex PCR with proprietary primers was run, followed by a second PCR that added unique barcodes, and a bead cleanup was done after each round. A kit-provided positive control reaction and a negative control reaction were included in every sample batch. The final libraries were assessed on an Agilent 4200 TapeStation D1000 ScreenTape, pooled by volume, and quantified by qPCR. Sequencing ran on an Illumina NextSeq500 with a MidOutput 150-cycle cartridge, using 156 Read1 and 15 Index1 cycles with kit custom primers. The pooled library was loaded at around 0.93 pM with approximately 18% PhiX control spiked in. On the study's bioinformatics: Vendor-processed data were analyzed in R, and a clonotype was defined as all T cells sharing the same CDR3 nucleotide sequence. For clone abundance analyses, frequencies were normalized to the 10,000 most abundant clones in each sample. Public T cell clones, averaging fewer than five per sample, were removed before analysis. An abundance difference of at least 32-fold between compartments was the criterion for calling clonotypes tumor-enriched or baseline blood-enriched. A beta-binomial differential abundance model was applied to find clonotypes that expanded or contracted between blood time points. Tumor-blood repertoire similarity was measured with the Baroni-Urbani and Buser coefficient, and group comparisons used two-tailed Wilcoxon tests in R. TCRdb's version of the immuneACCESS table is confined to in-frame rearrangements and falls short of the full clone set. An unresolved V gene accounts for under half of the shortfall where checked; the remainder is of unknown origin. That table furnishes V, J and clone size, whereas the DNA furnished D and trimming. A total of fewer than 90,000 clones appear in this sample, around 85% of them only once. Of the sample, 20% to 25% is held by the ten largest clones.

The record originates from a study of radiation and T cells in renal cell carcinoma (dated by TCRdb to about 2020). Regarding the research as a whole: The samples were obtained from a clinical trial, where primary renal cell carcinomas were treated with 15 Gy stereotactic body radiation therapy and then removed by nephrectomy 4 weeks afterward. A total of 53 samples underwent TCR beta sequencing, made up of approximately 26 tumors and about 27 peripheral blood samples. In the roughly 49 samples combined, roughly 4.4 million unique CDR3 nucleotide sequences were found, encoding roughly 3,000,000 unique CDR3 amino acid sequences.

This specimen's time point label, per the study, means: blood 2 weeks post-SBRT. What this sample's treatment or condition label stands for: 15 Gy SBRT to primary tumor, nephrectomy 4 weeks later. To follow tumor-enriched clonotypes, serial peripheral blood was collected from radiation-treated patients at baseline and at 2 weeks and 4 weeks after SBRT. All patients had renal cell carcinoma with clear cell pathology. The QIAamp DNA Blood Mini Kit (Qiagen) was used to prepare genomic DNA for TCR sequencing. The analyses included only samples that passed all quality control checks. What the work shows at the level of the full study, not this receptor alone: No pretreatment tumor biopsies were available, so the baseline intratumoral presence of clonotypes could not be determined. With a single-armed trial design, the study had no way to address how radiation dose or scheduling affects the TCR repertoire. An increase in top tumor clonotypes in blood was observed from baseline to 2 weeks post-radiation, followed by contraction by 4 weeks, which was taken to suggest transient expansion of tumor-resident clones. Tracking of blood repertoire dynamics stopped at approximately four weeks after treatment, with no follow-up past that point.

Taken from the germline V gene, the CDR1 and CDR2 loops are SGHRS and YFSETQ. The junction carries 14 bases between V and J, which are trimmed by 0 bases and 10 bases respectively. From the cysteine through the phenylalanine, the CDR3 covers 15 amino acids. Of all the DNA, just the CDR3 is kept, 45 bases in frame from base 1. Source: blood, taken from a patient whose treatment included radiotherapy and nephrectomy. The rearrangement joined TRBV5-1 to TRBJ1-6; too little of a D gene remains to name it. The TCR originated in a woman aged 45 to 65 with renal cell carcinoma. The nucleotide sequence is given as TGCGCCAGCAGCTTGGATGTCTCCTCGGGCTCACCCCTCCACTTT. Its product reads: CASSLDVSSGSPLHF.